Reported below is one T cell receptor (beta chain). A much larger clone lies a single base off, so this may be a read error. The germline V gene encodes CDR1 SNHLY and CDR2 FYNNEI. Trimming removed 6 bases from V and 3 bases from J, with 8 bases in between. The CDR3 spans 12 residues. This specimen comes from a study of molecular identifiers for immune sequencing clone quantification. Preparation of the bulk TCR libraries relied on previously described methods and listed TCR primers. TCRdb reanalysed the PCR reads using MiXCR and keeps one entry per CDR3 protein. The table includes about 640,000 distinct CDR3 sequences, approximately 20% detected once.

J is TRBJ2-5 and V is TRBV2, with TRBD2 as a possible D gene (5 bases). Specimen: naive CD8+ T cells from blood, with Jurkat cell RNA spiked in. Subset given: FACS-sorted CD8+CD4-CCR7+CD45RA+ naive T cells. The clonotype comes from a human donor in good health. Some libraries in this study had Jurkat cell RNA spiked in. CDR3 loop: CASSGEKETQYF. CDR3 DNA sequence: TGTGCCAGCAGCGGGGAGAAAGAGACCCAGTACTTC.